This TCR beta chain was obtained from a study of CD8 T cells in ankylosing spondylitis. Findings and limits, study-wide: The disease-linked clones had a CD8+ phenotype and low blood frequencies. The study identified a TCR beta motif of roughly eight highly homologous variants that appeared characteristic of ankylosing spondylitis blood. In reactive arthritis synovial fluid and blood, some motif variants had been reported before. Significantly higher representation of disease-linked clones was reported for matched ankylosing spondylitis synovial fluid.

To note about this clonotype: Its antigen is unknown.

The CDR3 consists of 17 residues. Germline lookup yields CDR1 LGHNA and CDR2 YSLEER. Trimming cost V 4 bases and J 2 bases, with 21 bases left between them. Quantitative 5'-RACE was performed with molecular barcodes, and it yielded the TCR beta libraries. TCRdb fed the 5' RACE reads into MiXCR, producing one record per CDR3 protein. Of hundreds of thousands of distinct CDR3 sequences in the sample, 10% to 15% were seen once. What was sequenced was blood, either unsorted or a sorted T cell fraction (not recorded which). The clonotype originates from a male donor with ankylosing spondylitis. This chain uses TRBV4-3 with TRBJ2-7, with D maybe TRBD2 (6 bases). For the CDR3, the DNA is TGCGCCAGCAGCCCCTCGGTGGGACCCGGGAGTCCCTACGAGCAGTACTTC. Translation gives CASSPSVGPGSPYEQYF.